This TCR beta chain was identified during a study of T cell responses to AZD1222 COVID-19 vaccine. V lost 0 bases and J 4 bases, leaving 10 bases between the germline ends. This CDR3 is built from 14 residues. Germline loops: CDR1 GTSNPN, CDR2 SVGIG (reference sequence). Clones were sequenced by immunoSEQ multiplex PCR, and TCRdb holds only the in-frame ones, with some missing. The sample holds approximately 180,000 clones; roughly 88% are singletons and the top ten take around 7.9%. The receptor was derived from an adult in good health. This chain connects TRBV30 to TRBJ1-5; maybe TRBD1 (6 bases). This material consisted of peripheral blood, taken on day 0 of AZD1222 vaccination. CDR3 nucleotide sequence: TGTGCCTGGAGTGTAGAGGGGGGGAATCAGCCCCAGCATTTT. Amino acid sequence: CAWSVEGGNQPQHF.